The 7 T cell receptor beta chains presented below share a single source sample, sequenced in a study of Ad26.COV2.S vaccination and SARS-CoV-2 variants (dated by TCRdb to about 2021). The sample's treatment or condition label is to be understood as: about 20 received Ad26.COV2.S at low or high dose, single or two shots; about 5 received placebo; per-sample allocation not given. Repertoires of vaccine and placebo recipients were sequenced from samples taken on day 63 after the first injection. The method was the immunoSEQ multiplex PCR assay. The immuneACCESS repertoire file appears here via TCRdb, limited to in-frame rearrangements. These files lack a portion of the clones; in checked studies, under half of the deficit traces to unresolved V genes, and the cause of the others is not known. In this sample the table shows roughly 380,000 clones, around 83% of which occur a single time. The top ten clonotypes cover 3.3% of the sample.

The sample was peripheral blood, taken in a trial of Ad26.COV2.S vaccine versus placebo. Source of these receptors: a person aged 18-65 years who received the Ad26.COV2.S COVID-19 vaccine or a placebo.

The CDR3 DNA is TGTGCCACCAGCAGAGACAGGAGCGAGTTCGAGCAGTACTTC. Protein: CATSRDRSEFEQYF. The chain recombines TRBV15 with TRBJ2-7; D is unclear. Germline CDR1 is LNHNV and CDR2 is YYDKDF (reference sequence). This CDR3 has 14 amino acids. V lost 0 bases, J lost 6 bases, and 12 bases lay in between.

CDR3 in DNA: TGTGCCTGGAGTTTGAGGGATTCACCCCTCCACTTT. Translation gives CAWSLRDSPLHF. The chain employs TRBV30 and TRBJ1-6, with D unclear. Trimming took off 2 bases at V and 8 bases at J, with 7 bases between the two ends. Germline V lookup: CDR1 GTSNPN, CDR2 SVGIG (reference sequence). The CDR3 loop spans 12 amino acids.

V gene TRBV19 combines with J gene TRBJ2-7; a weak D match, TRBD1 (6 bases). Germline-derived CDR1 and CDR2 are LNHDA and SQIVND (reference sequence). V was pared by 5 bases and J by 2 bases, with 16 bases between. The length of the CDR3 is 15 residues. The CDR3 DNA reads as TGTGCCAGTAGTGTTAGGGGGACACGAACCTACGAGCAGTACTTC. It codes for CASSVRGTRTYEQYF.

This clone was counted a single time. This chain links TRBV19 with TRBJ2-1; TRBD2 matches at 8 bases. CDR1 is LNHDA, CDR2 SQIVND, per germline (reference sequence). Trimming removed 2 bases from V and 9 bases from J; junction bases left unmatched: 18. This CDR3 region has 18 residues. CDR3 in amino acids: CASSIIGGASGRDFEQFF. The CDR3 DNA reads as TGTGCCAGTAGTATAATCGGGGGAGCGAGCGGGAGAGATTTTGAGCAGTTCTTC.

The chain is built from TRBV5-4 and TRBJ2-5, with D unresolved. From germline, CDR1 is SGHNT and CDR2 YYREEE (reference sequence). V was shortened by 4 bases and J by 5 bases, with 15 bases between the two germline ends. The CDR3 runs to 14 residues. CDR3 protein: CASSPTAGVETQYF. The CDR3 nucleotides read TGTGCCAGCAGCCCGACTGCTGGAGTGGAGACCCAGTACTTC.

The chain employs TRBV7-2 and TRBJ2-5; D not certain. Trimming pared 1 base from V and 3 bases from J, leaving 6 bases between. Looked up from germline, CDR1 is SGHTA and CDR2 is FQGNSA. This CDR3 contains 13 residues. CDR3 amino acids: CASSLVREETQYF. As DNA, the CDR3 is TGTGCCAGCAGCTTAGTTAGGGAAGAGACCCAGTACTTC.

The rearrangement uses TRBV4-1 and TRBJ2-5, with D possibly TRBD1 on 6 matching bases. The CDR3 has 16 residues. Trimming shortened V by 1 base and J by 0 bases, and 12 bases separated the two germline ends. The germline V gene has CDR1 MGHRA and CDR2 YSYEKL. Written as DNA, the CDR3 is TGCGCCAGCAGCCAAGGAGGACAGCCGTACCAAGAGACCCAGTACTTC. It codes for CASSQGGQPYQETQYF.